This T cell receptor beta chain stems from a study of T cells in Graves' hyperthyroidism and ophthalmopathy. The V and J ends lost 3 bases and 4 bases respectively, with 6 bases between them. CDR3 length equals 11 residues. Germline V gene data show CDR1 as SQVTM and CDR2 as ANQGSEA. Hyperthyroidism in the patients, aged 18 to 65, was newly diagnosed and under 2 months in duration. Orbital computed tomography, thyroid ultrasound, serum thyroxine and TRAb, and clinical symptoms together informed the diagnoses. Fresh peripheral blood, roughly 9.3 ml, was the source of the PBMCs. The table lists this clonotype with many counts. RNA transcripts were the template for amplifying TCR beta CDR3 regions. HTBI primers drove first-round RT-PCR of the TCR CDR3. TCRdb called the multiplex PCR reads again in MiXCR, with one record for every CDR3 protein. The table includes 450,000 to 650,000 distinct CDR3 sequences, roughly 20% detected once.

Material for sequencing was blood. The TCR was taken from a man aged 18 to 29 with Graves' hyperthyroidism. The chain joins TRBV29-1 to TRBJ1-2, with D unclear. Written as DNA, the CDR3 is TGCAGCGTTGAGTCAGCCTATGGCTACACCTTC. This encodes CSVESAYGYTF.